This entry features one T cell receptor (beta chain) sequence. Libraries were prepared by immunoSEQ multiplex PCR; TCRdb keeps only in-frame clonotypes and omits some of them. The table lists 140,000 to 150,000 clones, about four fifths of them singletons. The sample is drawn from a study of blood T cell repertoires in COVID-19. The CDR3 extends over 16 amino acids. The V gene lost 5 bases and the J gene lost 4 bases, with 18 bases spanning the gap. Germline V gene sequence: CDR1 LGHDT, CDR2 YNNKEL (reference sequence). This TCR was recovered from a human donor in a cohort sampled during active COVID-19. The chain couples TRBV3-1 (or the pseudogene TRBV3-2) to TRBJ2-1; weak D call: TRBD1 (7 bases). The sample consisted of peripheral blood. CDR3 region: CASSGSRGTAYNEQFF. The CDR3, as DNA: TGTGCCAGCAGCGGAAGCCGCGGGACAGCTTACAATGAGCAGTTCTTC.